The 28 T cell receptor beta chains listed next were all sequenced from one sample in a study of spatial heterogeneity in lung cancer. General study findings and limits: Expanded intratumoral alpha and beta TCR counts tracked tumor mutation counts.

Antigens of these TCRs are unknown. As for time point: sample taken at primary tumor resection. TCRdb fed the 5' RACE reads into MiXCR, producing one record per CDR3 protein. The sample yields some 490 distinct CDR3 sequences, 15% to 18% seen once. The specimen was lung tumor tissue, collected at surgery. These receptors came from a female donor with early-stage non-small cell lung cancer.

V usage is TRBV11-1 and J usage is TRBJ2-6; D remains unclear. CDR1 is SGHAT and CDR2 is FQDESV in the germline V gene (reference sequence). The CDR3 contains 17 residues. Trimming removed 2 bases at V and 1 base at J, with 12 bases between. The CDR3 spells CASSLISSVSGANVLTF. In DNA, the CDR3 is TGTGCCAGCAGCTTAATTTCCTCGGTTTCTGGGGCCAACGTCCTGACTTTC.

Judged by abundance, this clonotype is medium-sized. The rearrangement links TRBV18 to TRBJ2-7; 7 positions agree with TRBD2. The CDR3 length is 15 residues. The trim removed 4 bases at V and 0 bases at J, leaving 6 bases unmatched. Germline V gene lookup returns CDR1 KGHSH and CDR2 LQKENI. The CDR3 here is CASSLSSGLSYEQYF. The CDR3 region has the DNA TGTGCCAGCTCACTCTCTAGCGGCCTCTCCTACGAGCAGTACTTC.

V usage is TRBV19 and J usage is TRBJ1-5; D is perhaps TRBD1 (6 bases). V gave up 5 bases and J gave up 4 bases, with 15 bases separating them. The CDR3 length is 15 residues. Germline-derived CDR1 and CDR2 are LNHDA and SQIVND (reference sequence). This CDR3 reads CASSPQKTGNQPQHF. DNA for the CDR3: TGTGCCAGTAGTCCCCAGAAAACAGGGAATCAGCCCCAGCATTTT.

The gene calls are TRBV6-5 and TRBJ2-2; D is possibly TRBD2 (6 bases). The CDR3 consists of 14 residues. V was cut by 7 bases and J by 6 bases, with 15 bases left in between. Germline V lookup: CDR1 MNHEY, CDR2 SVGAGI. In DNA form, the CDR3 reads TGTGCCAGCACTCTATTGCCGGGGGCCGGGGAGCTGTTTTTT. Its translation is CASTLLPGAGELFF.

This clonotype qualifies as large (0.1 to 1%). CDR3 nucleotides: TGTGCCAGCAGCCGGCGGGGGACCACAGATACGCAGTATTTT. As protein: CASSRRGTTDTQYF. The chain employs TRBV11-2 and TRBJ2-3; 7 bases align to TRBD2. CDR1 SGHAT and CDR2 FQNNGV come from the germline V gene. The CDR3 totals 14 residues. V lost 5 bases and J lost 2; bases outside the gene matches: 4.

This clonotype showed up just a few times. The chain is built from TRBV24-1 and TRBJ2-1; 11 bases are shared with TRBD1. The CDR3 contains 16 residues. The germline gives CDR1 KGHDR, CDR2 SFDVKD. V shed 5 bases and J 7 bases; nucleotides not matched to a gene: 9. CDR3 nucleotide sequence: TGTGCCACCAGTGTCCTGGACAGGGGGCATGGGAATGAGCAGTTCTTC. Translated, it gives CATSVLDRGHGNEQFF.

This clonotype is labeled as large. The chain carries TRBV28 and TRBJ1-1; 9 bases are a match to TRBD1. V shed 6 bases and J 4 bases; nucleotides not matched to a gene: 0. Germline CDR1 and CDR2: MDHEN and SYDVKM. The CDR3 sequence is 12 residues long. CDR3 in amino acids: CASRTGGTEAFF. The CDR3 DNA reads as TGTGCCAGCAGGACAGGGGGCACTGAAGCTTTCTTT.

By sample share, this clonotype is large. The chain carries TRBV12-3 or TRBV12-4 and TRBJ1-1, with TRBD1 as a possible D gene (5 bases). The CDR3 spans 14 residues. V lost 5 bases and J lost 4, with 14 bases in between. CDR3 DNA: TGTGCCAGCAGTGCCGGGGCCCGGGGCACTGAAGCTTTCTTT. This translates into CASSAGARGTEAFF.

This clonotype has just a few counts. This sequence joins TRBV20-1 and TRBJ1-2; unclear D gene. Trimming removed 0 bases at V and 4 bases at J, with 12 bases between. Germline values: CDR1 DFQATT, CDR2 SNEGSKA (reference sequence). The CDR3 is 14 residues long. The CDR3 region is CSARDEELAYGYTF. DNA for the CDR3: TGCAGTGCTAGAGATGAGGAGCTAGCCTATGGCTACACCTTC.

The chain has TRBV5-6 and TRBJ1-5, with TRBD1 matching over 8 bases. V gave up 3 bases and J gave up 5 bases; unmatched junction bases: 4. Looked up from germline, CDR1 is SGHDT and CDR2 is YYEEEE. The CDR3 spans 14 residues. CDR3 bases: TGTGCCAGCAGCTACGGACAGGGTTATCAGCCCCAGCATTTT. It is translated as CASSYGQGYQPQHF.

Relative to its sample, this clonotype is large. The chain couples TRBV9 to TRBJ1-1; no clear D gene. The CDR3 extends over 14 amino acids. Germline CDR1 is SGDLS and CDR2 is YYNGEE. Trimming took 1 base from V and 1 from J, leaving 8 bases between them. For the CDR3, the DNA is TGTGCCAGCAGCGTAAATTCGGCGAACACTGAAGCTTTCTTT. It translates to CASSVNSANTEAFF.

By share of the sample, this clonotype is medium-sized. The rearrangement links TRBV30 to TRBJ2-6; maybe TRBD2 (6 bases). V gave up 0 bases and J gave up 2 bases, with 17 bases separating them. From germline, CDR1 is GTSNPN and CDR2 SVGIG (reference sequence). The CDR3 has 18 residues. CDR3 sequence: CAWSVRRGTTAGANVLTF. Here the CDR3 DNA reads TGTGCCTGGAGTGTAAGGCGGGGCACAACTGCTGGGGCCAACGTCCTGACTTTC.

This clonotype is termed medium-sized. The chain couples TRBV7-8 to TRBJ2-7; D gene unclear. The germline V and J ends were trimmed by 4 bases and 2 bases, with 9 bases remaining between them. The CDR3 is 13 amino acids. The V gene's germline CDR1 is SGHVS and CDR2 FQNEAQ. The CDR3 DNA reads TGTGCCAGCAGCTATGTGGGCCCCTACGAGCAGTACTTC. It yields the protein CASSYVGPYEQYF.

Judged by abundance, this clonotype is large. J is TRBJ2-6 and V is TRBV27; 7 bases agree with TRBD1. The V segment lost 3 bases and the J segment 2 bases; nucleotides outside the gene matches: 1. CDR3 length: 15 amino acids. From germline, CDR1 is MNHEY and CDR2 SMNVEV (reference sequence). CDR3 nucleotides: TGTGCCAGCAGTTTCACAGGGGCTGGGGCCAACGTCCTGACTTTC. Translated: CASSFTGAGANVLTF.

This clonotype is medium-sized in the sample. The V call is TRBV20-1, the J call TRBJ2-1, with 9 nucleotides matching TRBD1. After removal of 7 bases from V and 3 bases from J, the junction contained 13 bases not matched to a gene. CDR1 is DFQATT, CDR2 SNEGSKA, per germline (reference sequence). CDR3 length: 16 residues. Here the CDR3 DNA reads TGCAGTGGGGCCCTCGTAGACAGGGGGGTCTACAATGAGCAGTTCTTC. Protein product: CSGALVDRGVYNEQFF.

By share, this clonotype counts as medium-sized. CDR3: CSMFGLPQETQYF. The CDR3 nucleotides are TGCAGCATGTTCGGACTTCCCCAGGAGACCCAGTACTTC. The chain joins TRBV29-1 to TRBJ2-5; D may be TRBD2 (5 bases). Deletions cut 8 bases from V and 5 bases from J, with 18 bases between. CDR1 is SQVTM and CDR2 is ANQGSEA in the germline V gene. The CDR3 is 13 amino acids.

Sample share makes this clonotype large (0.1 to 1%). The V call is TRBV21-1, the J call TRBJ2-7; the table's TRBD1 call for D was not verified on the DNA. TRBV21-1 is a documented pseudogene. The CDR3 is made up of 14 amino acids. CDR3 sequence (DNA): TGTGCCAGCAGAAAGGGCAGGGGAAACTACGAGCAGTACTTC. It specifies CASRKGRGNYEQYF.

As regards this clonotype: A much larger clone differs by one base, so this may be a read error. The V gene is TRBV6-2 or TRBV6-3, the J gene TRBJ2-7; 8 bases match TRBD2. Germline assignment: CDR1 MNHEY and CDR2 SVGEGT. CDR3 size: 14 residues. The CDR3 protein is CTSTPGLGTYEQYF. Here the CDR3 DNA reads TGTACCAGCACTCCGGGACTAGGAACCTACGAGCAGTACTTC.

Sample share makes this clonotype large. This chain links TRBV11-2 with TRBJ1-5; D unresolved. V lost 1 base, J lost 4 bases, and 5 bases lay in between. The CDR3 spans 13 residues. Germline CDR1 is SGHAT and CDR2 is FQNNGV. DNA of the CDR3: TGTGCCAGCAGCTTAGGAAGAAATCAGCCCCAGCATTTT. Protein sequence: CASSLGRNQPQHF.

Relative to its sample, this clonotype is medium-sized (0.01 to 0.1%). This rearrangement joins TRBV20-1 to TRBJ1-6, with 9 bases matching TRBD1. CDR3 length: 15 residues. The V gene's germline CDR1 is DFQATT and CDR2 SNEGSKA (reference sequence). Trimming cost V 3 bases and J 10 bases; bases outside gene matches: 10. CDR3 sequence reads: CSARAPGTGSSPLHF. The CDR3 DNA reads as TGCAGTGCTAGGGCTCCCGGGACAGGGTCCTCACCCCTCCACTTT.

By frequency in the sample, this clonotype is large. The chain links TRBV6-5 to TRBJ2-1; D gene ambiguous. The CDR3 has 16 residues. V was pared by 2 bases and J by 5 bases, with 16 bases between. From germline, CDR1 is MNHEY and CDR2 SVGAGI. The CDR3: CASSYRWGPGDNEQFF. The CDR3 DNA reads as TGTGCCAGCAGTTACCGATGGGGTCCTGGAGACAATGAGCAGTTCTTC.

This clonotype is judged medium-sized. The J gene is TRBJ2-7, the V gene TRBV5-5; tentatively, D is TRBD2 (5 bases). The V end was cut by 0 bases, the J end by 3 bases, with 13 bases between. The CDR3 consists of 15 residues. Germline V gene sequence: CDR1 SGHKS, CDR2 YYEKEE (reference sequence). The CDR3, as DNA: TGTGCCAGCAGCTTGGATTGGGGTCGGGACTACGAGCAGTACTTC. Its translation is CASSLDWGRDYEQYF.

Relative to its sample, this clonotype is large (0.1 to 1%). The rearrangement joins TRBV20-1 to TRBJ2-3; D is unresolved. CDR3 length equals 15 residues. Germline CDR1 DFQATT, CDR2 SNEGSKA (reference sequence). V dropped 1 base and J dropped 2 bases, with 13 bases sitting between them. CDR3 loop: CSARVMAGPTDTQYF. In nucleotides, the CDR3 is TGCAGTGCTAGAGTAATGGCTGGCCCCACAGATACGCAGTATTTT.

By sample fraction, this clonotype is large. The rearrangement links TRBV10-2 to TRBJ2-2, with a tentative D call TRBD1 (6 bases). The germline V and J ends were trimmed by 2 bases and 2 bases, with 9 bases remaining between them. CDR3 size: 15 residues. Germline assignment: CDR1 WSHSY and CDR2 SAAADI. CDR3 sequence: CASSEDRFNTGELFF. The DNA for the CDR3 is TGCGCCAGCAGTGAGGACAGGTTTAACACCGGGGAGCTGTTTTTT.

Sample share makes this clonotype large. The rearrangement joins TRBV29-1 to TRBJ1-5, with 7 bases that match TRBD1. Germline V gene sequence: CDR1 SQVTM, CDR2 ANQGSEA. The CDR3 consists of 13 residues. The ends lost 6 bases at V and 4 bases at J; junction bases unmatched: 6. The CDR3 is CSVGDSPNQPQHF. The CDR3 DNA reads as TGCAGCGTGGGGGACAGTCCGAATCAGCCCCAGCATTTT.

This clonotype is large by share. The DNA of the CDR3 is TGTGCCAGCCGGCGGATGGGGGGGACAGATACGCAGTATTTT. It yields the protein CASRRMGGTDTQYF. The chain employs TRBV5-5 and TRBJ2-3; 7 nucleotides match TRBD2. The ends lost 7 bases at V and 3 bases at J; junction bases unmatched: 8. The germline CDR1 and CDR2 sequences are SGHKS and YYEKEE (reference sequence). This CDR3 contains 14 residues.

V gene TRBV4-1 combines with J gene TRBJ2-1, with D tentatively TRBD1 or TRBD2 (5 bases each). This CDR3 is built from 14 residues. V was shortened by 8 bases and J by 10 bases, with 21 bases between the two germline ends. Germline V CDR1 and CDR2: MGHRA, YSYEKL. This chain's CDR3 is CASGRGGSTGEQFF. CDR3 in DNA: TGCGCCAGCGGACGGGGCGGGTCGACCGGGGAGCAGTTCTTC.

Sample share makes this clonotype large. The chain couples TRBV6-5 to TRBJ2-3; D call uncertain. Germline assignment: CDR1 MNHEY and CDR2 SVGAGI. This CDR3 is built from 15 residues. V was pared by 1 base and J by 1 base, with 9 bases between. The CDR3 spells CASSYLVDRTDTQYF. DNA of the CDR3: TGTGCCAGCAGTTACTTGGTGGATCGCACAGATACGCAGTATTTT.